The table lists the clone carrying this TCR beta chain with a count of one. The entry originates in a study of blood T cell repertoires in COVID-19. Assay: immunoSEQ multiplex PCR; the TCRdb copy retains only in-frame clones and omits some. The sample includes some 400,000 clones, 87% of them seen just once. Germline values: CDR1 SGHRS, CDR2 YFSETQ. The CDR3 extends over 14 amino acids. The V end was cut by 6 bases, the J end by 0 bases, with 13 bases between. The J gene is TRBJ2-7, the V gene TRBV5-1; no reliable D call. Material: peripheral blood. This sequence was found in a woman in her sixties or seventies with COVID-19, enrolled during active disease. The DNA of the CDR3 is TGCGCCAGCAAACCTCAGTCCAGCTCCTACGAGCAGTACTTC. It codes for CASKPQSSSYEQYF. Filled out from reference TRBV5-1 and TRBJ2-7, the complete variable domain reads KAGVTQTPRYLIKTRGQQVTLSCSPISGHRSVSWYQQTPGQGLQFLFEYFSETQRNKGNFPGRFSGRQFSNSRSEMNVSTLELGDSALYLCASKPQSSSYEQYFGPGTRLTVT.